The 9 T cell receptor beta chains below come from one sample, sequenced in a study of blood T cell repertoires in COVID-19. TCRdb's copy holds only in-frame clones and misses some; the assay was immunoSEQ multiplex PCR. This sample has 200,000 to 250,000 clones, with over 80% found just once. Sequenced material: PBMCs or T cells enriched from blood (not recorded which). Receptor source: a woman in her twenties or thirties who had been exposed to COVID-19.

The V and J genes are TRBV7-9 and TRBJ2-1; 8 bases agree with TRBD2. Germline V gene data show CDR1 as SEHNR and CDR2 as FQNEAQ (reference sequence). This CDR3 is built from 15 residues. The V gene end was trimmed by 3 bases and the J gene end by 3 bases; junction bases not matched to a gene: 4. Here the CDR3 reads CASSFGGAGYNEQFF. CDR3 DNA: TGTGCCAGCAGCTTCGGGGGGGCTGGCTACAATGAGCAGTTCTTC.

The gene calls are TRBV7-9 and TRBJ1-2, with 9 bases matching TRBD1. The CDR3 is 16 residues long. Germline assignment: CDR1 SEHNR and CDR2 FQNEAQ (reference sequence). V lost 1 base to trimming and J lost 2 bases; unmatched junction nucleotides: 5. The CDR3 region is CASSLGTGGLNYGYTF. CDR3 sequence (DNA): TGTGCCAGCAGCTTAGGAACAGGGGGCTTAAACTATGGCTACACCTTC.

The genes are TRBV18 and TRBJ2-7; TRBD2 matches 10 bases. V lost 1 base and J lost 4; bases outside the gene matches: 10. This CDR3 spans 17 amino acids. Per the germline V gene, CDR1 is KGHSH and CDR2 is LQKENI. The CDR3 DNA reads as TGTGCCAGCTCACCACTCCCTAGCGGGAGCTATAAATACGAGCAGTACTTC. Its protein product is CASSPLPSGSYKYEQYF.

The chain uses TRBV28 and TRBJ2-3, with TRBD2 as a possible D gene (6 bases). Trimming removed 4 bases at V and 4 bases at J, with 21 bases between. This CDR3 is 17 amino acids long. The germline CDR1 and CDR2 sequences are MDHEN and SYDVKM. The CDR3 DNA reads as TGTGCCAGCAGTTCAACCCTCGGACGGTGGGGGGCAGATACGCAGTATTTT. This sequence encodes CASSSTLGRWGADTQYF.

This clone was detected a few times. The rearrangement links TRBV20-1 to TRBJ2-5; 9 bases line up with TRBD2. The germline V gene has CDR1 DFQATT and CDR2 SNEGSKA (reference sequence). The CDR3 consists of 15 residues. V lost 3 bases to trimming and J lost 7 bases; unmatched junction nucleotides: 12. The CDR3 protein is CSASIAGVREWTQYF. For the CDR3, the DNA is TGCAGTGCTAGTATAGCGGGAGTCCGAGAATGGACCCAGTACTTC.

CDR3 coding DNA: TGCGCCAGCAGCTCGGGACAGGGAATGAACACTGAAGCTTTCTTT. This encodes CASSSGQGMNTEAFF. This chain links TRBV5-1 with TRBJ1-1; 9 bases map to TRBD1. The CDR3 sequence is 15 residues long. Germline V lookup: CDR1 SGHRS, CDR2 YFSETQ. V lost 3 bases, J lost 0 bases, and 3 bases stayed unmatched.

The CDR3 here is CASIRAGGVNSPLHF. CDR3 nucleotides: TGTGCCAGCATCAGGGCCGGAGGGGTGAATTCACCCCTCCACTTT. The chain carries TRBV7-2 and TRBJ1-6, with a tentative D call TRBD1 (5 bases). Germline V lookup: CDR1 SGHTA, CDR2 FQGNSA. V was shortened by 7 bases and J by 7 bases, with 17 bases between the two germline ends. This CDR3 spans 15 amino acids. Full variable domain (missing parts from reference TRBV7-2 and TRBJ1-6): GAGVSQSPSNKVTEKGKDVELRCDPISGHTALYWYRQSLGQGLEFLIYFQGNSAPDKSGLPSDRFSAERTGGSVSTLTIQRTQQEDSAVYLCASIRAGGVNSPLHFGNGTRLTVT.

V and J are TRBV10-3 and TRBJ2-7; possible D gene TRBD1, 6 bases. Germline V gene lookup returns CDR1 ENHRY and CDR2 SYGVKD. The CDR3 length is 15 residues. V was pared by 4 bases and J by 2 bases, with 15 bases between. CDR3 residues: CAISGGTRKTYEQYF. CDR3 nucleotides: TGTGCCATCAGTGGTGGGACAAGAAAAACCTACGAGCAGTACTTC.

This chain connects TRBV5-1 to TRBJ2-1, with 9 bases aligning to TRBD1. Germline V gene data show CDR1 as SGHRS and CDR2 as YFSETQ. The V and J ends lost 5 bases and 4 bases, in that order; junction bases with no gene match: 7. The CDR3 has 15 amino acids. CDR3 bases: TGCGCCAGCAGTCCCGGGACAGGGTTATACAATGAGCAGTTCTTC. It codes for CASSPGTGLYNEQFF.